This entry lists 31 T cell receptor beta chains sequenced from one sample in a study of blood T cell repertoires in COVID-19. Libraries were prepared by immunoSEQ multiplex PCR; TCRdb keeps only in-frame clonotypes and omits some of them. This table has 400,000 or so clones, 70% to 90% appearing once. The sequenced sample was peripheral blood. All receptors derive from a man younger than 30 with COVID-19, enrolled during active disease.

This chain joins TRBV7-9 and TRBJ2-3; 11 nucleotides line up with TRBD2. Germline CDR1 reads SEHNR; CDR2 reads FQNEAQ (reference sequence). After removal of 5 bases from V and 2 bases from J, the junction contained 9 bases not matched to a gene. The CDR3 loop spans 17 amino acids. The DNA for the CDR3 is TGTGCCAGCAGCCAGCGGGCTAGCGGGGGGTCCACAGATACGCAGTATTTT. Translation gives CASSQRASGGSTDTQYF. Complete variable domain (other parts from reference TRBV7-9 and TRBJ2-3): DTGVSQNPRHKITKRGQNVTFRCDPISEHNRLYWYRQTLGQGPEFLTYFQNEAQLEKSRLLSDRFSAERPKGSFSTLEIQRTEQGDSAMYLCASSQRASGGSTDTQYFGPGTRLTVL.

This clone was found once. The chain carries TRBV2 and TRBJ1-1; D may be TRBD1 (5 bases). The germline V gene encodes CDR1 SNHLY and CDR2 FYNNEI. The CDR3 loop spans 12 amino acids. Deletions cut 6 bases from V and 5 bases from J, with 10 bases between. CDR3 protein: CASRLRVTEAFF. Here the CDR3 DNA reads TGTGCCAGCAGGCTCAGGGTTACTGAAGCTTTCTTT.

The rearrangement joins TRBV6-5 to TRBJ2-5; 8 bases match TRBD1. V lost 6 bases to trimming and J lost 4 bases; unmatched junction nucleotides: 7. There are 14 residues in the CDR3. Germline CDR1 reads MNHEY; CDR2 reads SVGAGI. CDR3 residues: CASSRDRLVETQYF. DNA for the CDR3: TGTGCCAGCAGCCGGGACAGGTTGGTAGAGACCCAGTACTTC.

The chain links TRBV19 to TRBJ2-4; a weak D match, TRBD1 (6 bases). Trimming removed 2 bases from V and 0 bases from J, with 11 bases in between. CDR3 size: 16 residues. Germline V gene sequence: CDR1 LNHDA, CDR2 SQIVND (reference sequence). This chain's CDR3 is CASSIPSGVAKNIQYF. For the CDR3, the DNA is TGTGCCAGTAGTATACCATCAGGGGTAGCCAAAAACATTCAGTACTTC.

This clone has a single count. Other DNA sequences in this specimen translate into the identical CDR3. The CDR3 loop is CASSTGPTEAFF. Written as DNA, the CDR3 is TGTGCCAGTAGCACAGGGCCCACTGAAGCTTTCTTT. The chain combines TRBV19 with TRBJ1-1, with D possibly being TRBD1 (6 bases). CDR1 is LNHDA, CDR2 SQIVND, per germline (reference sequence). V lost 6 bases to trimming and J lost 4 bases, with 9 bases between them. The CDR3 length is 12 residues.

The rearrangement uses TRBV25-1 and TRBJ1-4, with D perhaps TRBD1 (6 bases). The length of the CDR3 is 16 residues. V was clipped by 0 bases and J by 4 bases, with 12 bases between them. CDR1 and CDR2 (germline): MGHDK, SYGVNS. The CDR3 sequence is CASSEYEGRGNEKLFF. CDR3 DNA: TGTGCCAGCAGTGAATATGAGGGCAGGGGTAATGAAAAACTGTTTTTT.

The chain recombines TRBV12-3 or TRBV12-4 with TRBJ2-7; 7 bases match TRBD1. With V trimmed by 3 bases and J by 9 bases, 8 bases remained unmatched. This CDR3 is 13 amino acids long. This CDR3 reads CASSLAGGIGQYF. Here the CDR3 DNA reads TGTGCCAGCAGTTTGGCAGGGGGAATAGGGCAGTACTTC.

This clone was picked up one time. DNA of the CDR3: TGTGCCAGCAGCTTACTGGACAGGGCTAGCTATGGCTACACCTTC. Its protein product is CASSLLDRASYGYTF. The V gene is TRBV7-9, the J gene TRBJ1-2; 8 bases map to TRBD1. Germline CDR1 is SEHNR and CDR2 is FQNEAQ (reference sequence). The V and J ends lost 2 bases and 4 bases, in that order; junction bases with no gene match: 6. This CDR3 region has 15 residues.

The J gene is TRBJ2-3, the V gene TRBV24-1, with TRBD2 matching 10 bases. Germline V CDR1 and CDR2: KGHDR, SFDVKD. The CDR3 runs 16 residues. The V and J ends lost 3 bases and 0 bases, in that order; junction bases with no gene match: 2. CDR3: CATSDATSGSTDTQYF. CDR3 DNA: TGTGCCACCAGTGATGCGACTAGCGGGAGCACAGATACGCAGTATTTT.

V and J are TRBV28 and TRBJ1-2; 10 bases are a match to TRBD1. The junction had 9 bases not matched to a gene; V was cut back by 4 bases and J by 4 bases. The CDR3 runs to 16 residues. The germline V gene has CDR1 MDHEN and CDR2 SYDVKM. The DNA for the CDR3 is TGTGCCAGCAGTTCCCCCATCGGACAGGGGGTCTATGGCTACACCTTC. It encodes CASSSPIGQGVYGYTF.

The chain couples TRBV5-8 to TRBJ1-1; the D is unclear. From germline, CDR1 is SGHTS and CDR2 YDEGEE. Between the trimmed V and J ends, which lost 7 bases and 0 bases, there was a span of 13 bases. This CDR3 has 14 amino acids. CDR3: CASGPIGVNTEAFF. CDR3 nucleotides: TGTGCCAGCGGCCCTATCGGGGTGAACACTGAAGCTTTCTTT.

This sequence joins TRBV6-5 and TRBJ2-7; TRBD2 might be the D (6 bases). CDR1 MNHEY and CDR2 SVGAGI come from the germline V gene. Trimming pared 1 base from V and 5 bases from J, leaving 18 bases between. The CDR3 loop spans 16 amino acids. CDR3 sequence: CASSYLARGGANEQYF. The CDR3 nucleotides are TGTGCCAGCAGTTACTTGGCCAGAGGAGGGGCGAACGAGCAGTACTTC.

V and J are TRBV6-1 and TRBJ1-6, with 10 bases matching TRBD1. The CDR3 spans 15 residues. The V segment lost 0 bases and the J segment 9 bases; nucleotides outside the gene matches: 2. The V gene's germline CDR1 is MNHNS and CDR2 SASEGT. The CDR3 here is CASSEADRGRSPLHF. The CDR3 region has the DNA TGTGCCAGCAGTGAAGCAGACAGGGGGCGTTCACCCCTCCACTTT.

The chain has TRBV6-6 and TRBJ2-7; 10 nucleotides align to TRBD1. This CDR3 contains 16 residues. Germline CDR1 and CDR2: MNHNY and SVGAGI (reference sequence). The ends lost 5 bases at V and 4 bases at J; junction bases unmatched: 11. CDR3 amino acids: CASSRPRDRGEYEQYF. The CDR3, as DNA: TGTGCCAGCAGTCGACCCCGGGACAGGGGAGAGTACGAGCAGTACTTC.

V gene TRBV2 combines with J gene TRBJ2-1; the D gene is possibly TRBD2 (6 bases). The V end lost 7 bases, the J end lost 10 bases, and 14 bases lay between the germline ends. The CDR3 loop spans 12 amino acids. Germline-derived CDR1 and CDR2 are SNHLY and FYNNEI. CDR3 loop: CASTLLAGEQFF. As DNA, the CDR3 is TGTGCCAGCACCCTACTAGCAGGGGAGCAGTTCTTC.

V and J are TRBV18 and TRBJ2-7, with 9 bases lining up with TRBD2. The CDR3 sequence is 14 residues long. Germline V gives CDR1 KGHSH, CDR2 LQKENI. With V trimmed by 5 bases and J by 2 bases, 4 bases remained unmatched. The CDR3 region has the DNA TGTGCCAGCTCAGCTAGCGGGGCAACCTACGAGCAGTACTTC. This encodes CASSASGATYEQYF.

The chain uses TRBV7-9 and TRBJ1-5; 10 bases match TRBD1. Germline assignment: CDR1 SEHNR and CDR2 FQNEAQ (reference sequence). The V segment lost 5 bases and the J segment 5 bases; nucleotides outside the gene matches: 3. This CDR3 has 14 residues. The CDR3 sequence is CASSIGTGDQPQHF. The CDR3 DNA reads TGTGCCAGCAGCATCGGGACAGGGGATCAGCCCCAGCATTTT.

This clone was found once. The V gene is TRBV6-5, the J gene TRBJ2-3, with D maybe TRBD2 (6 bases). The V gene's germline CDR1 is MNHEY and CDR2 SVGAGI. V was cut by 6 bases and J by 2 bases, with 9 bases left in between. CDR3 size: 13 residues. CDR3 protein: CASSGGITDTQYF. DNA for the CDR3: TGTGCCAGCAGCGGGGGTATCACAGATACGCAGTATTTT.

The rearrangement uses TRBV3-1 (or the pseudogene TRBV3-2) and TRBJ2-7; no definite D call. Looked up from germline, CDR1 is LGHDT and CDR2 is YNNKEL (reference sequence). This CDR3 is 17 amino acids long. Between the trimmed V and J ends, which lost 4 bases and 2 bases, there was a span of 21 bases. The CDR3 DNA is TGTGCCAGCAGCCCCCCGATGGTTCGCGGCAAGACCTACGAGCAGTACTTC. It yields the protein CASSPPMVRGKTYEQYF.

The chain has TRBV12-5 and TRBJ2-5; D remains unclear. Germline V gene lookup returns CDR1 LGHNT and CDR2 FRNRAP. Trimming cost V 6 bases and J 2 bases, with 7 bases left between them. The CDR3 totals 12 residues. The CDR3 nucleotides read TGTGCTAGTGGCCCCCCTCAAGAGACCCAGTACTTC. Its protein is CASGPPQETQYF. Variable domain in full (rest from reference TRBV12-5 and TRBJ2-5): DARVTQTPRHKVTEMGQEVTMRCQPILGHNTVFWYRQTMMQGLELLAYFRNRAPLDDSGMPKDRFSAEMPDATLATLKIQPSEPRDSAVYFCASGPPQETQYFGPGTRLLVL.

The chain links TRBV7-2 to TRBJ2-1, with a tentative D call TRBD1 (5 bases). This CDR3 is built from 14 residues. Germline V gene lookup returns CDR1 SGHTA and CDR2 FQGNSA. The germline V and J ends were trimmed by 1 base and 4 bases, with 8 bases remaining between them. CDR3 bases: TGTGCCAGCAGCTTAGACGACAGATACAATGAGCAGTTCTTC. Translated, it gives CASSLDDRYNEQFF.

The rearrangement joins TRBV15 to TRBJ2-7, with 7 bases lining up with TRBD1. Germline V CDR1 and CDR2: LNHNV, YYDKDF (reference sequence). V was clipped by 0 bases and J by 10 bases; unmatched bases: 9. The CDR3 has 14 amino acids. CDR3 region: CATSREDRSFSQYF. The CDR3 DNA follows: TGTGCCACCAGCAGAGAGGACAGGTCTTTCTCACAGTACTTC.

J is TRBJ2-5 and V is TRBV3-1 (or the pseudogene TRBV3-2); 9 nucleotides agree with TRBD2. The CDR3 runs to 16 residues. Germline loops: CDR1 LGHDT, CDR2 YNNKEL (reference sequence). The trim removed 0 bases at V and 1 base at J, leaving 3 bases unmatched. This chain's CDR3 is CASSQDWRGGQETQYF. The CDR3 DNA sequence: TGTGCCAGCAGCCAAGACTGGCGGGGGGGCCAAGAGACCCAGTACTTC.

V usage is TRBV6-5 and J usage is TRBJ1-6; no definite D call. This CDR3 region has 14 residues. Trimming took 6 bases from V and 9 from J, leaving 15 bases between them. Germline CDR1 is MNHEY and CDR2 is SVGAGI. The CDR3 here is CASSPNSGVSPLHF. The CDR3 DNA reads TGTGCCAGCAGCCCCAATTCCGGGGTTTCACCCCTCCACTTT.

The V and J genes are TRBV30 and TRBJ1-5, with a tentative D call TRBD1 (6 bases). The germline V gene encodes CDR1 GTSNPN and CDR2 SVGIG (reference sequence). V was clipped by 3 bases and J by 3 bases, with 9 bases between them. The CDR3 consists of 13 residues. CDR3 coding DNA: TGTGCCTGGAGCGTGGGACACAATCAGCCCCAGCATTTT. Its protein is CAWSVGHNQPQHF.

The DNA of the CDR3 is TGTGCCAGCTTCGGTGGCCAAGAGACCCAGTACTTC. Translating gives CASFGGQETQYF. The chain couples TRBV2 to TRBJ2-5; D remains unclear. The CDR3 is 12 amino acids. V was pared by 8 bases and J by 1 base, with 8 bases between. The germline CDR1 and CDR2 sequences are SNHLY and FYNNEI. Filled out from reference TRBV2 and TRBJ2-5, the complete variable domain reads EPEVTQTPSHQVTQMGQEVILRCVPISNHLYFYWYRQILGQKVEFLVSFYNNEISEKSEIFDDQFSVERPDGSNFTLKIRSTKLEDSAMYFCASFGGQETQYFGPGTRLLVL.

The CDR3 region has the DNA TGTGCCAGCAGTGACATACTAGGAAGGAAGAATGAGCAGTTCTTC. It is translated as CASSDILGRKNEQFF. The V gene is TRBV2, the J gene TRBJ2-1, with D possibly matching TRBD2 (5 bases). The CDR3 is 15 amino acids. V gave up 3 bases and J gave up 7 bases, with 16 bases separating them. Looked up from germline, CDR1 is SNHLY and CDR2 is FYNNEI.

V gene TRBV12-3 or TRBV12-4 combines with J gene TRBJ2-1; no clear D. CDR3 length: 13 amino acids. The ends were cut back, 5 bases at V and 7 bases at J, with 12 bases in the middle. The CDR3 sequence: CASSPLTLNEQFF. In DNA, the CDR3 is TGTGCCAGCAGTCCCCTGACTCTGAATGAGCAGTTCTTC.

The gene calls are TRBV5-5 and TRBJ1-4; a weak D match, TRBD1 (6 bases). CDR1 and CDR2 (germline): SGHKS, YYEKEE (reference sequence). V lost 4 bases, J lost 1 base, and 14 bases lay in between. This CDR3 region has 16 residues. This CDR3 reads CASSQQGRVTNEKLFF. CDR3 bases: TGTGCCAGCAGCCAACAGGGCAGGGTAACTAATGAAAAACTGTTTTTT.

DNA of the CDR3: TGTGCCAGCAGCCGAGCGGGGGCAAACCAAGAGACCCAGTACTTC. Translating gives CASSRAGANQETQYF. The V and J genes are TRBV7-8 and TRBJ2-5; TRBD2 matches at 8 bases. There are 15 residues in the CDR3. J gave up 0 bases and V 5 bases, and 5 bases lay outside the gene matches. The germline V gene has CDR1 SGHVS and CDR2 FQNEAQ.

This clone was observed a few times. The CDR3 spells CASSRGGVYNEQFF. For the CDR3, the DNA is TGTGCCAGCAGTCGCGGGGGAGTCTACAATGAGCAGTTCTTC. This chain uses TRBV6-5 with TRBJ2-1; 7 bases fit TRBD2. The CDR3 loop spans 14 amino acids. Germline CDR1 MNHEY, CDR2 SVGAGI. J was trimmed by 3 bases and V by 5 bases; bases with no gene match: 4.